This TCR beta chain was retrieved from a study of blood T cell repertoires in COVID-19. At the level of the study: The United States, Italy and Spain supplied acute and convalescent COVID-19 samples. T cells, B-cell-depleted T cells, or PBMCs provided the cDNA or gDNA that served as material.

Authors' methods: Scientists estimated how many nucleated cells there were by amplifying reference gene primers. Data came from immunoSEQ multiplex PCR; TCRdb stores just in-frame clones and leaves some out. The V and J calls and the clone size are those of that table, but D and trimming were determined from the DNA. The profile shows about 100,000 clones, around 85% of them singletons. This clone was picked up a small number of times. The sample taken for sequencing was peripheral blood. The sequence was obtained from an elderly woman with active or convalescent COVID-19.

Written as DNA, the CDR3 is TGTGCCAGCAGCCCGGGACTAGATTACAATGAGCAGTTCTTC. This translates into CASSPGLDYNEQFF. This chain uses TRBV11-1 with TRBJ2-1, with 8 nucleotides matching TRBD2. The germline V gene encodes CDR1 SGHAT and CDR2 FQDESV (reference sequence). J was trimmed by 4 bases and V by 5 bases; bases with no gene match: 4. The CDR3 runs 14 residues.